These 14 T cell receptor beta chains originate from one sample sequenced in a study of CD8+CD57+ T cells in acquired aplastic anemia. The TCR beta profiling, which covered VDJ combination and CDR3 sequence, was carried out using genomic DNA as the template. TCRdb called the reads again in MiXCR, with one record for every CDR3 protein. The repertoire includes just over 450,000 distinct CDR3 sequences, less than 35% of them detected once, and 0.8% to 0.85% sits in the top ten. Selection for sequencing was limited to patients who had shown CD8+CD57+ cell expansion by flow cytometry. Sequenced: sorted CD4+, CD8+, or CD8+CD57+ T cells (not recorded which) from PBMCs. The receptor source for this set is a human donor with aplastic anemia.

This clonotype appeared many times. The chain's CDR3 is CAISETNNEKLFF. The CDR3 DNA is TGTGCCATCTCAGAGACTAATAATGAAAAACTGTTTTTT. The V call is TRBV10-3, the J call TRBJ1-4; D unresolved. From germline, CDR1 is ENHRY and CDR2 SYGVKD. This CDR3 region has 13 residues. The V gene lost 8 bases and the J gene lost 4 bases, with 11 bases spanning the gap.

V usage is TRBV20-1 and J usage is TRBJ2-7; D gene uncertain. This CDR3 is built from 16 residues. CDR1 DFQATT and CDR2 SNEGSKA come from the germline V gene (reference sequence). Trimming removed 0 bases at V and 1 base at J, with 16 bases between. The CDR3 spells CSARDLEGPLSYEQYF. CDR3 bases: TGCAGTGCTAGAGATCTCGAAGGACCCCTTTCCTACGAGCAGTACTTC.

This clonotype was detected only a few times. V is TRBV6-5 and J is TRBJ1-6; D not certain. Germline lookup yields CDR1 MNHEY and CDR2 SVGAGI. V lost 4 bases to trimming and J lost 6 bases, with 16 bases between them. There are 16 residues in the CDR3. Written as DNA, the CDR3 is TGTGCCAGCAGTTTTTCCGGTCAAGTTCCTAATTCACCCCTCCACTTT. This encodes CASSFSGQVPNSPLHF.

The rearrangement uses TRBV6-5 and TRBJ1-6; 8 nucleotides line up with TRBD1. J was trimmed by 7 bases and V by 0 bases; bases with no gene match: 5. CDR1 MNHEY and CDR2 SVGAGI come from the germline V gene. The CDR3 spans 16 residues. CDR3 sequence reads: CASSYSTTGGNSPLHF. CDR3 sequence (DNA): TGTGCCAGCAGTTACTCAACCACAGGGGGAAATTCACCCCTCCACTTT.

The DNA for the CDR3 is TGTGCCAGTATGAAAGACGGAGGGACCTTAAGTGGAGCCAATCAGCCCCAGCATTTT. Translation gives CASMKDGGTLSGANQPQHF. The J gene is TRBJ1-5, the V gene TRBV19; TRBD1 might be the D (5 bases). Germline V gene sequence: CDR1 LNHDA, CDR2 SQIVND (reference sequence). The CDR3 sequence is 19 residues long. Trimming cost V 7 bases and J 3 bases, with 28 bases left between them.

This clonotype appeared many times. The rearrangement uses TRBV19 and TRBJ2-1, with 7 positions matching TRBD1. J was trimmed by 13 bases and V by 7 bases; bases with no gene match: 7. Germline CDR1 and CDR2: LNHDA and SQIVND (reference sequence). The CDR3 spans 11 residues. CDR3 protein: CASMEGDRQFF. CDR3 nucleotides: TGTGCCAGTATGGAAGGGGACAGACAGTTCTTC.

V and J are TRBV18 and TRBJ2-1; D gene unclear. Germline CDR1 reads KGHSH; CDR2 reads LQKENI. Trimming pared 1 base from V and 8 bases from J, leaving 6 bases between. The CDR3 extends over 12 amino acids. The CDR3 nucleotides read TGTGCCAGCTCACCACAGAGTGATGAGCAGTTCTTC. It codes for CASSPQSDEQFF.

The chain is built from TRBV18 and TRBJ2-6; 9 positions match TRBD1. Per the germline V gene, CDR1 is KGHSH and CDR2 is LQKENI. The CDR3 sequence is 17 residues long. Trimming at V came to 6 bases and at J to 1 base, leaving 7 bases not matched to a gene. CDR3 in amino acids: CASSRGQGSSGANVLTF. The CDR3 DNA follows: TGTGCCAGCTCCCGAGGACAGGGGTCGTCTGGGGCCAACGTCCTGACTTTC.

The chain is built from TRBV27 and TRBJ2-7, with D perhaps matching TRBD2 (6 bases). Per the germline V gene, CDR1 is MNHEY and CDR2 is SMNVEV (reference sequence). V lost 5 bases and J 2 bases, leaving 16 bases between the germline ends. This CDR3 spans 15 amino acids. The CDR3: CASSPTGRGTYEQYF. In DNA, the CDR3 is TGTGCCAGCAGTCCGACGGGGCGGGGAACCTACGAGCAGTACTTC.

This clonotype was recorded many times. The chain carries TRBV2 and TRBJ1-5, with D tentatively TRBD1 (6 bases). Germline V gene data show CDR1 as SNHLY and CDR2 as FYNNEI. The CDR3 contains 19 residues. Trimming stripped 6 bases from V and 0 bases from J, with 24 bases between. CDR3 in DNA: TGTGCCAGCAGCGAGCCGGAGCGGCAGGGGTTACGTAGCAATCAGCCCCAGCATTTT. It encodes CASSEPERQGLRSNQPQHF.

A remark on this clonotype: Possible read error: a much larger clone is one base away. Here the CDR3 reads CAGSIAGTGELFF. The CDR3 DNA follows: TGTGCCGGTAGTATCGCTGGCACCGGGGAGCTGTTTTTT. J is TRBJ2-2 and V is TRBV19; D is ambiguous. This CDR3 comprises 13 residues. CDR1 LNHDA and CDR2 SQIVND come from the germline V gene (reference sequence). Supplemented by reference TRBV19 and TRBJ2-2, the full variable domain reads DGGITQSPKYLFRKEGQNVTLSCEQNLNHDAMYWYRQDPGQGLRLIYYSQIVNDFQKGDIAEGYSVSREKKESFPLTVTSAQKNPTAFYLCAGSIAGTGELFFGEGSRLTVL.

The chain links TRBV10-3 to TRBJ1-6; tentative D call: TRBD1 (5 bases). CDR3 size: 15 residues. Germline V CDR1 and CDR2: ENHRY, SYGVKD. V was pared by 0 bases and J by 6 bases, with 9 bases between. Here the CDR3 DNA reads TGTGCCATCAGTGAGTCTGACAGCACTAATTCACCCCTCCACTTT. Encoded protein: CAISESDSTNSPLHF.

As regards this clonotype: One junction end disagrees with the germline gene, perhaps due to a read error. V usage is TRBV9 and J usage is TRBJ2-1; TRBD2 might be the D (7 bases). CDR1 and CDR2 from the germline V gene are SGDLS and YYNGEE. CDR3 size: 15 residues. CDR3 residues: CASSVDLAGDNKQFF. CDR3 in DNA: TGTGCCAGCAGCGTAGACCTGGCGGGGGACAATAAGCAGTTCTTC.

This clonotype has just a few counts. DNA for the CDR3: TGTGCCAGCAGCTCAGCGACAGGGGGCTTGCGGGTGAGCGAGCAGTACTTC. Protein: CASSSATGGLRVSEQYF. The rearrangement uses TRBV7-2 and TRBJ2-7; 10 bases agree with TRBD1. The CDR3 extends over 17 amino acids. The ends lost 4 bases at V and 6 bases at J; junction bases unmatched: 15. Germline CDR1 is SGHTA and CDR2 is FQGNSA.